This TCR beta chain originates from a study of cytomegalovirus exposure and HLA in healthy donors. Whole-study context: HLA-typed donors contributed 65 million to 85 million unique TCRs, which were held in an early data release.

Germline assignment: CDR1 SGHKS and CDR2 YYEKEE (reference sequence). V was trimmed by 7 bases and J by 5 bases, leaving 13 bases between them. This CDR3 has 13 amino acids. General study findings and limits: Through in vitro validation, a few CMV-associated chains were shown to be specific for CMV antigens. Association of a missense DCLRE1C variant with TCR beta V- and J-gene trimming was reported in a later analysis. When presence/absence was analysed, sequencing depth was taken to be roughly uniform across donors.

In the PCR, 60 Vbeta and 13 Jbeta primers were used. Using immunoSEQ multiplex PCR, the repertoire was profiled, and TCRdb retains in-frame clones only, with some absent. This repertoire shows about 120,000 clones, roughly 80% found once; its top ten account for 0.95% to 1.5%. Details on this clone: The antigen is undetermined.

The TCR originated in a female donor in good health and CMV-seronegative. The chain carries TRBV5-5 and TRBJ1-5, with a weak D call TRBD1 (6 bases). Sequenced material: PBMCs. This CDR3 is CASGGGPDQPQHF. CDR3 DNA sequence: TGTGCCAGCGGGGGGGGGCCCGATCAGCCCCAGCATTTT.